The rows below give T cell receptor beta chains drawn from one sample of a study of T-cell memory formation after mild COVID-19. TCRdb independently ran MiXCR on the 5' RACE reads; one entry per CDR3 protein. Among approximately 60,000 distinct CDR3 sequences listed, 9.3% were seen once. The sequenced sample was PBMCs or a T cell subset sorted from them (not recorded which). These receptors all come from a man between 18 and 29 years old who had mild COVID-19 (a few samples of this study predate the infection). Cell type and time point are not known. The CDR3 runs from the conserved cysteine through the conserved F or W. The order of the fields is clone size, V gene, J gene, D gene, CDR3 DNA, CDR3 protein. D genes are given only for firm matches. Where a row states a size, it is once, few, many or the class of an expanded clone; other rows omit it.

clone_size: few
v_call: TRBV30
j_call: TRBJ1-2
d_call: .
cdr3_nt: TGTGCCTGGAGTACAGGGATCCGGGGCTACACCTTC
cdr3_aa: CAWSTGIRGYTF

clone_size: .
v_call: TRBV24-1
j_call: TRBJ2-1
d_call: .
cdr3_nt: TGTGCCACCATTGGAGGGCCAGGCTCCTACAATGAGCAGTTCTTC
cdr3_aa: CATIGGPGSYNEQFF

clone_size: .
v_call: TRBV12-3/TRBV12-4
j_call: TRBJ2-2
d_call: .
cdr3_nt: TGTGCCAGCAGCTCCGCAACCCTGATCGAGCTGTTTTTT
cdr3_aa: CASSSATLIELFF

clone_size: .
v_call: TRBV7-9
j_call: TRBJ1-1
d_call: TRBD1
cdr3_nt: TGTGCCAGCAGCATGGACAGGGGGCTCTCTGAAGCTTTCTTT
cdr3_aa: CASSMDRGLSEAFF

clone_size: many
v_call: TRBV29-1
j_call: TRBJ2-2
d_call: .
cdr3_nt: TGCAGCGTCGCCGGGCTTGGGGGCCGGTTCACCGGGGAGCTGTTTTTT
cdr3_aa: CSVAGLGGRFTGELFF

clone_size: many
v_call: TRBV29-1
j_call: TRBJ1-1
d_call: .
cdr3_nt: TGCAGCGTCGACAGGACATACCCGGGAACTGAAGCTTTCTTT
cdr3_aa: CSVDRTYPGTEAFF

clone_size: few
v_call: TRBV9
j_call: TRBJ1-1
d_call: .
cdr3_nt: TGTGCCAGCAGCTTAGACCAGAGACCGAACACTGAAGCTTTCTTT
cdr3_aa: CASSLDQRPNTEAFF

clone_size: few
v_call: TRBV18
j_call: TRBJ1-1
d_call: TRBD1
cdr3_nt: TGTGCCAGCTCACAGACGACAGGGTGGTCTAACACTGAAGCTTTCTTT
cdr3_aa: CASSQTTGWSNTEAFF

clone_size: .
v_call: TRBV7-9
j_call: TRBJ2-1
d_call: TRBD2
cdr3_nt: TGTGCCAGCAGCCCTAGCGGATCCTACAATGAGCAGTTCTTC
cdr3_aa: CASSPSGSYNEQFF

clone_size: few
v_call: TRBV28
j_call: TRBJ2-6
d_call: TRBD1
cdr3_nt: TGTGCCAGCATGAGACAGGGGGCCTCTGGGGCCAACGTCCTGACTTTC
cdr3_aa: CASMRQGASGANVLTF

clone_size: .
v_call: TRBV19
j_call: TRBJ2-1
d_call: TRBD2
cdr3_nt: TGTGCCAGTAATAGCGGGAACTCCTACAATGAGCAGTTCTTC
cdr3_aa: CASNSGNSYNEQFF

clone_size: .
v_call: TRBV7-2
j_call: TRBJ1-6
d_call: .
cdr3_nt: TGTGCCAGCAGCCCCTCCTCGGTGCCCTCTAAGGCCCTCCACTTT
cdr3_aa: CASSPSSVPSKALHF

clone_size: .
v_call: TRBV11-3
j_call: TRBJ2-3
d_call: .
cdr3_nt: TGTGCCAGCAGCCCCGACCCCACAGATACGCAGTATTTT
cdr3_aa: CASSPDPTDTQYF

clone_size: few
v_call: TRBV6-2/TRBV6-3
j_call: TRBJ2-3
d_call: .
cdr3_nt: TGTGCCAGCAGCCGCCGAACCCGGGGGAGGACAGATACGCAGTATTTT
cdr3_aa: CASSRRTRGRTDTQYF

clone_size: many
v_call: TRBV5-1
j_call: TRBJ2-2
d_call: TRBD2
cdr3_nt: TGCGCCAGCAGCCATGGACTAGCTTACACCGGGGAGCTGTTTTTT
cdr3_aa: CASSHGLAYTGELFF

clone_size: many
v_call: TRBV6-5
j_call: TRBJ2-7
d_call: TRBD1
cdr3_nt: TGTGCCAGCAGCCCTCCGGGACAGGTTGAACAGCAGTACTTC
cdr3_aa: CASSPPGQVEQQYF

clone_size: few
v_call: TRBV30
j_call: TRBJ2-2
d_call: TRBD1
cdr3_nt: TGTGCCTGGAGGAACTCGGGACAGGGCTCCGGGGAGCTGTTTTTT
cdr3_aa: CAWRNSGQGSGELFF

clone_size: .
v_call: TRBV5-4
j_call: TRBJ1-1
d_call: TRBD1
cdr3_nt: TGTGCCAGCAGCCGGACAGGGGGGAGCACTGAAGCTTTCTTT
cdr3_aa: CASSRTGGSTEAFF

clone_size: .
v_call: TRBV5-5
j_call: TRBJ2-1
d_call: .
cdr3_nt: TGTGCCAGCAGCTCGGTCCCGAGCTCCTACAATGAGCAGTTCTTC
cdr3_aa: CASSSVPSSYNEQFF

clone_size: many
v_call: TRBV7-9
j_call: TRBJ2-3
d_call: .
cdr3_nt: TGTGCCAGCGGTCTAGGGAGCGGTCGCACAGATACGCAGTATTTT
cdr3_aa: CASGLGSGRTDTQYF

clone_size: few
v_call: TRBV3-1
j_call: TRBJ1-6
d_call: .
cdr3_nt: TGTGCCAGCAGCCAAGGTGGCGGTCTCTTGTCACCCCTCCACTTT
cdr3_aa: CASSQGGGLLSPLHF

clone_size: few
v_call: TRBV10-3
j_call: TRBJ2-3
d_call: TRBD1
cdr3_nt: TGTGCCATCAGTGCGGGACAGCGCACAGATACGCAGTATTTT
cdr3_aa: CAISAGQRTDTQYF

clone_size: few
v_call: TRBV18
j_call: TRBJ1-1
d_call: TRBD1
cdr3_nt: TGTGCCAGCTCACCAGGGGTACCGGGACAGGGGATCGAGGGCACTGAAGCTTTCTTT
cdr3_aa: CASSPGVPGQGIEGTEAFF

clone_size: many
v_call: TRBV5-1
j_call: TRBJ1-1
d_call: TRBD1
cdr3_nt: TGCGCCAGCAGCCCGCCGGAGACAGGGAGCCCTGAAGCTTTCTTT
cdr3_aa: CASSPPETGSPEAFF

clone_size: few
v_call: TRBV7-9
j_call: TRBJ2-1
d_call: .
cdr3_nt: TGTGCCAGCAGCTTATCTCAGGGGTACCTCAATGAGCAGTTCTTC
cdr3_aa: CASSLSQGYLNEQFF

clone_size: .
v_call: TRBV5-1
j_call: TRBJ1-2
d_call: .
cdr3_nt: TGCGCCAGCAGCTTCGGCAGGCAGTCAGGCTACACCTTC
cdr3_aa: CASSFGRQSGYTF

clone_size: few
v_call: TRBV7-2
j_call: TRBJ1-1
d_call: .
cdr3_nt: TGTGCCAGCAGCAAATACAGGGACACTGAAGCTTTCTTT
cdr3_aa: CASSKYRDTEAFF

clone_size: few
v_call: TRBV7-2
j_call: TRBJ2-3
d_call: TRBD1
cdr3_nt: TGTGCCAGCAGCCTGGACAGGGCAACAGATACGCAGTATTTT
cdr3_aa: CASSLDRATDTQYF

clone_size: few
v_call: TRBV27
j_call: TRBJ2-3
d_call: TRBD1
cdr3_nt: TGTGCCAGCAGTATTAGGACAGGGCGCGGAGATACGCAGTATTTT
cdr3_aa: CASSIRTGRGDTQYF

clone_size: .
v_call: TRBV7-6
j_call: TRBJ2-3
d_call: TRBD2
cdr3_nt: TGTGCCAGCAGCTTAGCTGATGGCGGGGGGGAGGCGACAGATACGCAGTATTTT
cdr3_aa: CASSLADGGGEATDTQYF

clone_size: .
v_call: TRBV12-3/TRBV12-4
j_call: TRBJ1-2
d_call: TRBD1
cdr3_nt: TGTGCCAGCAGTCCCCCTCTCCGGGACAGGGCCCCTAACTATGGCTACACCTTC
cdr3_aa: CASSPPLRDRAPNYGYTF

clone_size: few
v_call: TRBV7-2
j_call: TRBJ2-5
d_call: .
cdr3_nt: TGTGCCAGCAGCTTCCAGGGTAGGCAAGAGACCCAGTACTTC
cdr3_aa: CASSFQGRQETQYF

clone_size: .
v_call: TRBV12-3/TRBV12-4
j_call: TRBJ1-2
d_call: .
cdr3_nt: TGTGCCAGCACTACGAAGGGATTAGGGGGCTACACCTTC
cdr3_aa: CASTTKGLGGYTF

clone_size: few
v_call: TRBV19
j_call: TRBJ1-5
d_call: .
cdr3_nt: TGTGCCAGTAGTATCGGAAACAATCAGCCCCAGCATTTT
cdr3_aa: CASSIGNNQPQHF

clone_size: few
v_call: TRBV27
j_call: TRBJ2-5
d_call: TRBD1
cdr3_nt: TGTGCCAGCAGTTTATCCGCAGGGGGCTGGAAGACCCAGTACTTC
cdr3_aa: CASSLSAGGWKTQYF

clone_size: .
v_call: TRBV10-1
j_call: TRBJ2-7
d_call: .
cdr3_nt: TGCGCCAGCAGTGAGGGACAGCTCTACGAGCAGTACTTC
cdr3_aa: CASSEGQLYEQYF

clone_size: .
v_call: TRBV7-2
j_call: TRBJ1-1
d_call: .
cdr3_nt: TGTGCCAGCAGCTTTCAAGCGGGCAGGGCACCCACTGAAGCTTTCTTT
cdr3_aa: CASSFQAGRAPTEAFF

clone_size: .
v_call: TRBV3-1
j_call: TRBJ2-5
d_call: .
cdr3_nt: TGTGCCAGCAGCCCGTGGGGAGCAGAGACCCAGTACTTC
cdr3_aa: CASSPWGAETQYF

clone_size: many
v_call: TRBV29-1
j_call: TRBJ1-1
d_call: .
cdr3_nt: TGCAGCGTTGGAACGACAGGTCTCCCCACTGAAGCTTTCTTT
cdr3_aa: CSVGTTGLPTEAFF

clone_size: .
v_call: TRBV7-9
j_call: TRBJ1-2
d_call: TRBD1
cdr3_nt: TGTGCCAGCAGCTTAGAACAGGGGATCGGCTACACCTTC
cdr3_aa: CASSLEQGIGYTF

clone_size: few
v_call: TRBV6-5
j_call: TRBJ2-7
d_call: TRBD1
cdr3_nt: TGTGCCAGCAGCATCGACAGGGAGTACGAGCAGTACTTC
cdr3_aa: CASSIDREYEQYF

clone_size: few
v_call: TRBV7-9
j_call: TRBJ1-1
d_call: .
cdr3_nt: TGTGCCACCCCATATAGTGGGGGTTTAGCTTTCTTT
cdr3_aa: CATPYSGGLAFF